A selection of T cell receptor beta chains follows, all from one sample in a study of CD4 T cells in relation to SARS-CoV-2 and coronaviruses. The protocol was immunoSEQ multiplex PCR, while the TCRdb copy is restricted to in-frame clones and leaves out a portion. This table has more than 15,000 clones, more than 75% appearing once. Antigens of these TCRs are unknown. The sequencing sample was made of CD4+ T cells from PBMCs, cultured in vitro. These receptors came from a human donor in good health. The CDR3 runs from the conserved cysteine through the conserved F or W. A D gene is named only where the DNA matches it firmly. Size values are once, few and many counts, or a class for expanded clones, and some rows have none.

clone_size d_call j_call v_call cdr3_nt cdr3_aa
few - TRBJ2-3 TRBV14 TGTGCCAGCAGCCAACTCAGCGGCACAGATACGCAGTATTTT CASSQLSGTDTQYF
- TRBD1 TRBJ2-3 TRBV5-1 TGCGCCAGCAGCTTTGGACAGGGAAGCACAGATACGCAGTATTTT CASSFGQGSTDTQYF
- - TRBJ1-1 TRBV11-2 TGTGCCAGCAGCTTAGGTGAGGTGGGCGGCGGCCCGGGTACTGAAGCTTTCTTT CASSLGEVGGGPGTEAFF
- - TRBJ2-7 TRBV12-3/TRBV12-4 TGTGCCAGTGGAGCAAACTACGAGCAGTACTTC CASGANYEQYF
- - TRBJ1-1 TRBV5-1 TGCGCCAGCAGCTTCGATTTAGGGGGGACTGAAGCTTTCTTT CASSFDLGGTEAFF
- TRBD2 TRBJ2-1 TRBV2 TGTGCCAGCAGTGACTTCGGGACTAGCGGATACAATGAGCAGTTCTTC CASSDFGTSGYNEQFF
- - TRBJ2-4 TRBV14 TGTGCCAGCAGCCCAATCGGGCCCTCCGTTCAGTACTTC CASSPIGPSVQYF
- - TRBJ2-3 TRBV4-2 TGTGCCAGCAGCCAAGAGCGGTACGAGGGACGCCATACGCAGTATTTT CASSQERYEGRHTQYF
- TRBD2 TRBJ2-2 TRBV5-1 TGCGCCAGCAGCTTGCCTAGCGGTAACACCGGGGAGCTGTTTTTT CASSLPSGNTGELFF
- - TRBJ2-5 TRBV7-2 TGTGCCAGCACCGCGGGACCAGGGGAGACCCAGTACTTC CASTAGPGETQYF